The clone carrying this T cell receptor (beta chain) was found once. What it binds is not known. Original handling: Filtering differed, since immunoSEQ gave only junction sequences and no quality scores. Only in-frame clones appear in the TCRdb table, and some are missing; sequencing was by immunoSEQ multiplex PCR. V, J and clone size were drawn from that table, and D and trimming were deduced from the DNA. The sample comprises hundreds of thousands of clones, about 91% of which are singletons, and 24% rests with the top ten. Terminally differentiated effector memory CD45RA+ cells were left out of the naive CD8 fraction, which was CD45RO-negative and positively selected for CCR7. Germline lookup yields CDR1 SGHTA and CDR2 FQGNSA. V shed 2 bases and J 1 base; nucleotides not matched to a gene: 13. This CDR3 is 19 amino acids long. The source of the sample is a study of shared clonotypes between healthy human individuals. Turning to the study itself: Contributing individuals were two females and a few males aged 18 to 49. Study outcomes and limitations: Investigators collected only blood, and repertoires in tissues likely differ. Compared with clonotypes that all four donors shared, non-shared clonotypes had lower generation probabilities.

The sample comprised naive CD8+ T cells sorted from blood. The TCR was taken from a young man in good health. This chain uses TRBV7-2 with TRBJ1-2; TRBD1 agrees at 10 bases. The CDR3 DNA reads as TGTGCCAGCAGCTTACAGAGACCGGGACAGGGGATGGATAACTATGGCTACACCTTC. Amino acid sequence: CASSLQRPGQGMDNYGYTF.